This TCR beta chain is from a study of monozygotic twins with inflammatory bowel disease (dated 2019 in TCRdb). Background for the entire study: The complete study included 28 monozygotic twin pairs: 19 IBD-discordant Danish pairs and nine German pairs, of which four were IBD-concordant and five were IBD-discordant. Within discordant pairs, disease-associated traits were sought mainly by comparing IBD patients with their genetically identical healthy co-twins. Each individual had, on average, about 151 000 unique TCRalpha sequences and 181 000 unique TCRbeta sequences available for analysis. Broad study findings and their caveats: IBD patients had lower TCRbeta repertoire diversity, measured by the inverse Simpson index, than their healthy co-twins. The analysis was unable to tell different T cell subtypes apart. Background noise and inter-individual variability may have been introduced into the repertoires by the differing immunosuppressive treatments among patients. Concordant and discordant twins showed no difference in repertoire similarity, possibly because of limited statistical power. No single strong signal or clonotype linked to IBD turned up in the results, so the idea that one exists was not supported. Compared with healthy twins, IBD patients had fewer clonotypes in common with other individuals, a difference most pronounced in patients showing signs of disease activity.

About this clonotype: The target of this receptor is not known.

From each donor, an approximately 2.5 ml peripheral blood sample was collected into PAXgene tubes and stored at -80 degrees C. Without T cell sorting, total RNA was isolated from whole blood using the PAXgene blood miRNA kit on an automated QIAcube. Peripheral blood from monozygotic twin pairs, either concordant or discordant for inflammatory bowel disease, underwent deep TCRalpha and TCRbeta repertoire profiling that used unique molecular barcoding. For every twin pair, smoking habits were documented, and each individual was categorised as a current, former or never smoker. The protocol used for the library was 5' RACE. Each TCR library was prepared from 3,000 to 4,500 ng of total RNA. For each sample, cDNA was synthesized in eight separate reactions using SMARTScribe reverse transcriptase. Unique molecular identifiers containing a 6-nucleotide sample barcode were introduced through template switching during cDNA synthesis. Two nested PCRs of approximately 16 and 9 cycles amplified the TCRalpha and TCRbeta cDNA, and bead purification followed each PCR. Before amplification, the cDNA was both treated with uracil DNA-glycosylase and purified with the QIAquick PCR purification kit. The second PCR was the step at which Illumina TruSeq-compatible adapters and sample-specific barcodes were added. TapeStation and Qubit were used to check library quality and concentration, and about 5.2 ng of each library went into the pool. Sequencing of the pooled libraries was done on an Illumina HiSeq2500 single-index Rapid Run using custom sequencing primers and 2 x 100 bp reads. The authors' pipeline ran thus. PCR and sequencing errors were corrected by UMI-based consensus assembly using MiGEC version 1.2.6. MiXCR version 2.1.1 was used for V(D)J alignment, clonotype assembly and CDR3 extraction. Normalisation of gene usage, clonotype sharing and MAIT/NKT TCR abundance was achieved by analysing the top 1000, 10 000 and 20 000 clonotypes per sample. After downsampling to 27 000 UMIs, diversity was calculated as the inverse Simpson index using the vegan R package. Paired Mann-Whitney U tests on discordant twin pairs were used, with Benjamini-Hochberg multiple-testing correction. TCRdb reprocessed the raw reads; every CDR3 protein sequence is a single record, and DNA is not supplied. TCRdb, not the original authors, processed these V and J calls. The sample has 95,000 to 110,000 distinct CDR3 sequences on record. The top ten constitute less than 2% of the sample.

Taken from cysteine to phenylalanine, the CDR3 has 13 residues. DNA was not recorded. The germline V gene sets CDR1 to SGHRS and CDR2 to YFSETQ. Here the chain combines TRBV5-1 and TRBJ1-2. The sample taken for sequencing was blood. This TCR was sampled from a human donor with ulcerative colitis or Crohn's disease, or a healthy co-twin of an affected twin (not recorded which). The CDR3 protein sequence reads: CASSLEAWYGYTF.